A single sample gave rise to the 15 T cell receptor beta chains below, sequenced in a study of blood T cell repertoires in COVID-19. Assay used: immunoSEQ multiplex PCR; TCRdb lists only in-frame clones, some missing. Of around 200,000 clones listed, 70% to 90% are singletons. Sequencing was carried out using peripheral blood. Receptors were obtained from a man aged 40-50 years with acute or convalescent COVID-19.

V usage is TRBV25-1 and J usage is TRBJ1-1; no firm D call. V lost 3 bases and J lost 6, with 20 bases in between. This CDR3 spans 16 amino acids. Germline V lookup: CDR1 MGHDK, CDR2 SYGVNS. CDR3 in DNA: TGTGCCAGCAGTGATCCCCCCTGGGGAGACTTACCTGAAGCTTTCTTT. It specifies CASSDPPWGDLPEAFF.

V usage is TRBV7-2 and J usage is TRBJ1-6; maybe TRBD1 (6 bases). The CDR3 loop spans 14 amino acids. Germline V lookup: CDR1 SGHTA, CDR2 FQGNSA. The V end lost 6 bases, the J end lost 10 bases, and 16 bases lay between the germline ends. The CDR3, as DNA: TGTGCCAGCAGGTCCACAGGGTATGGGTCACCCCTCCACTTT. Its protein product is CASRSTGYGSPLHF.

The rearrangement uses TRBV19 and TRBJ2-5; D is possibly TRBD1 (6 bases). V lost 6 bases and J lost 2, with 16 bases in between. Germline V gives CDR1 LNHDA, CDR2 SQIVND (reference sequence). The CDR3 contains 15 residues. For the CDR3, the DNA is TGTGCCAGTAGCCCGGACAGCTATTCGCAAGAGACCCAGTACTTC. The encoded protein is CASSPDSYSQETQYF.

V and J are TRBV13 and TRBJ2-1, with D possibly matching TRBD2 (6 bases). This CDR3 has 16 amino acids. Germline V CDR1 and CDR2: PRHDT, FYEKMQ (reference sequence). V was cut by 6 bases and J by 1 base, with 16 bases left in between. As DNA, the CDR3 is TGTGCCAGCAGTTTCTTAGCGGCCGATTCCTACAATGAGCAGTTCTTC. Amino acids: CASSFLAADSYNEQFF.

V and J are TRBV6-2 or TRBV6-3 and TRBJ1-2; D is uncertain. The V and J ends lost 4 bases and 6 bases respectively, with 18 bases between them. The CDR3 has 15 residues. Germline CDR1 MNHEY, CDR2 SVGEGT. The CDR3 DNA sequence: TGTGCCAGCAGTTTTAGCCTGTGGCAGCTTCATGGCTACACCTTC. Translated, it gives CASSFSLWQLHGYTF.

The chain uses TRBV19 and TRBJ2-7; tentatively, D is TRBD1 (5 bases). Trimming removed 5 bases from V and 7 bases from J, with 9 bases in between. From germline, CDR1 is LNHDA and CDR2 SQIVND (reference sequence). This CDR3 is built from 11 residues. The CDR3 bases are TGTGCCAGTAGTGTGGGGCTGGAGCAGTACTTC. This codes for CASSVGLEQYF. Supplemented by reference TRBV19 and TRBJ2-7, the full variable domain reads DGGITQSPKYLFRKEGQNVTLSCEQNLNHDAMYWYRQDPGQGLRLIYYSQIVNDFQKGDIAEGYSVSREKKESFPLTVTSAQKNPTAFYLCASSVGLEQYFGPGTRLTVT.

This clone was seen just once. This chain uses TRBV4-2 with TRBJ2-3, with 7 bases lining up with TRBD1. This CDR3 is built from 20 residues. Germline CDR1 reads LGHNA; CDR2 reads YNFKEQ. J gave up 1 base and V 4 bases, and 20 bases lay outside the gene matches. This CDR3 is CASSPLSGLHTGEGTDTQYF. CDR3 sequence (DNA): TGTGCCAGCAGCCCATTGTCCGGGCTGCATACAGGGGAAGGCACAGATACGCAGTATTTT.

V gene TRBV6-5 combines with J gene TRBJ2-7; 8 nucleotides agree with TRBD2. The V gene's germline CDR1 is MNHEY and CDR2 SVGAGI. The CDR3 length is 13 residues. V lost 9 bases and J lost 7; bases outside the gene matches: 11. The CDR3 reads CASFKREWGEQYF. In DNA form, the CDR3 reads TGTGCCAGTTTTAAGCGGGAGTGGGGTGAGCAGTACTTC.

By share, this clone counts as medium-sized. V gene TRBV7-9 combines with J gene TRBJ1-6, with a weak D call TRBD1 (5 bases). Germline CDR1 and CDR2: SEHNR and FQNEAQ (reference sequence). V lost 4 bases, J lost 9 bases, and 16 bases lay in between. There are 15 residues in the CDR3. In DNA form, the CDR3 reads TGTGCCAGCAGCTCCTCGACAGATTTAGTTTCACCCCTCCACTTT. This gives the protein CASSSSTDLVSPLHF.

The genes are TRBV6-5 and TRBJ2-7; 8 bases align to TRBD1. Germline CDR1 is MNHEY and CDR2 is SVGAGI. The CDR3 is made up of 13 amino acids. V lost 2 bases, J lost 6 bases, and 3 bases stayed unmatched. CDR3: CASSYRTGIEQYF. The CDR3 bases are TGTGCCAGCAGTTACCGGACAGGGATCGAGCAGTACTTC.

V usage is TRBV11-2 and J usage is TRBJ2-1; tentatively, D is TRBD2 (7 bases). Germline V gene lookup returns CDR1 SGHAT and CDR2 FQNNGV. V was pared by 7 bases and J by 1 base, with 14 bases between. The CDR3 is made up of 15 amino acids. The CDR3 bases are TGTGCCAGCACCAAGGGGGGGTCGTCCTACAATGAGCAGTTCTTC. It specifies CASTKGGSSYNEQFF.

The V and J genes are TRBV11-2 and TRBJ2-1; no clear D. Germline assignment: CDR1 SGHAT and CDR2 FQNNGV. The germline V and J ends were trimmed by 4 bases and 7 bases, with 26 bases remaining between them. This CDR3 is built from 18 residues. CDR3 DNA: TGTGCCAGCAGCTCCTACCCTTTGCGGCCCATTTATCGGAATGAGCAGTTCTTC. Translating gives CASSSYPLRPIYRNEQFF.

The rearrangement links TRBV29-1 to TRBJ2-5; TRBD1 agrees at 8 bases. This CDR3 is built from 12 residues. Germline CDR1 is SQVTM and CDR2 is ANQGSEA. Trimming took 7 bases from V and 5 from J; bases not matched to a gene: 6. Here the CDR3 DNA reads TGCAGCGCCAGGACAGGGAGGGAGACCCAGTACTTC. It specifies CSARTGRETQYF. The whole variable domain, remainder taken from reference TRBV29-1 and TRBJ2-5, is SAVISQKPSRDICQRGTSLTIQCQVDSQVTMMFWYRQQPGQSLTLIATANQGSEATYESGFVIDKFPISRPNLTFSTLTVSNMSPEDSSIYLCSARTGRETQYFGPGTRLLVL.

This chain links TRBV12-3 or TRBV12-4 with TRBJ1-1; D is uncertain. The CDR3 covers 13 residues. Trimming took off 3 bases at V and 5 bases at J, with 10 bases between the two ends. For the CDR3, the DNA is TGTGCCAGCAGTTTCTCCGGGGAAACTGAAGCTTTCTTT. Translated: CASSFSGETEAFF.

The chain uses TRBV27 and TRBJ1-1; no clear D gene. This CDR3 is built from 12 residues. In germline, CDR1 is MNHEY, CDR2 SMNVEV (reference sequence). Trimming removed 9 bases at V and 7 bases at J, with 15 bases between. CDR3 amino acids: CASRQKVGEAFF. CDR3 coding DNA: TGTGCCAGTCGACAAAAGGTGGGTGAAGCTTTCTTT.